The 31 T cell receptor beta chains in this list originate from one sample, sequenced in a study of CD4 T cells in relation to SARS-CoV-2 and coronaviruses. Unexposed donor CD4+ T cells date from about 2011-2018, before the COVID-19 pandemic. After 10 to 11 days of culture, CD4+ T cells were isolated. TCRdb keeps only in-frame clones here, not all; method: immunoSEQ multiplex PCR. The table includes 28,000 or so clones, 65% to 80% detected once. Antigen specificity for these receptors is unknown. The sequenced sample was CD4+ T cells from PBMCs, cultured in vitro. Receptors were obtained from a human donor in good health.

This chain links TRBV29-1 with TRBJ1-1, with 9 bases fitting TRBD1. Germline lookup yields CDR1 SQVTM and CDR2 ANQGSEA. The CDR3 runs to 11 residues. J gave up 11 bases and V 6 bases, and 7 bases lay outside the gene matches. The CDR3 reads CSVVQGAMAFF. The CDR3 DNA follows: TGCAGCGTAGTACAGGGGGCAATGGCTTTCTTT. Using reference TRBV29-1 and TRBJ1-1 for the parts outside the CDR3, the full variable domain is SAVISQKPSRDICQRGTSLTIQCQVDSQVTMMFWYRQQPGQSLTLIATANQGSEATYESGFVIDKFPISRPNLTFSTLTVSNMSPEDSSIYLCSVVQGAMAFFGQGTRLTVV.

The J gene is TRBJ1-4, the V gene TRBV6-1; D is unresolved. The CDR3 is 13 amino acids. Germline CDR1 reads MNHNS; CDR2 reads SASEGT. Trimming took 1 base from V and 8 from J, leaving 8 bases between them. This CDR3 reads CASSEVGEEKLFF. CDR3 nucleotides: TGTGCCAGCAGTGAAGTCGGGGAGGAAAAACTGTTTTTT.

This clone appeared a single time. The genes are TRBV12-3 or TRBV12-4 and TRBJ2-1; D ambiguous. CDR3 length: 11 residues. V lost 3 bases and J lost 7, with 4 bases in between. Written as DNA, the CDR3 is TGTGCCAGCAGTTTCCGGAATGAGCAGTTCTTC. This codes for CASSFRNEQFF.

V gene TRBV24-1 combines with J gene TRBJ2-1; D gene uncertain. CDR1 is KGHDR and CDR2 is SFDVKD in the germline V gene. The CDR3 is made up of 15 amino acids. V gave up 0 bases and J gave up 8 bases, with 13 bases separating them. CDR3 nucleotides: TGTGCCACCAGTGATTTGATCGGTGGACGATATGAGCAGTTCTTC. It is translated as CATSDLIGGRYEQFF.

The gene calls are TRBV19 and TRBJ2-3; 9 nucleotides agree with TRBD1. CDR1 and CDR2 (germline): LNHDA, SQIVND (reference sequence). Trimming removed 6 bases from V and 6 bases from J; junction bases left unmatched: 7. The CDR3 contains 14 residues. For the CDR3, the DNA is TGTGCCAGTAGACCTACAGGGGGCGCCGATACGCAGTATTTT. Protein sequence: CASRPTGGADTQYF.

The chain uses TRBV27 and TRBJ2-6; 9 bases are shared with TRBD1. Germline V gives CDR1 MNHEY, CDR2 SMNVEV (reference sequence). The CDR3 totals 16 residues. V shed 8 bases and J 1 base; nucleotides not matched to a gene: 6. The CDR3, as DNA: TGTGCCAGCGGCACAGGGGGCTGGTCTGGGGCCAACGTCCTGACTTTC. Translated, it gives CASGTGGWSGANVLTF.

The rearrangement links TRBV19 to TRBJ2-1, with 7 bases that match TRBD2. The CDR3 covers 15 residues. Germline assignment: CDR1 LNHDA and CDR2 SQIVND (reference sequence). J was trimmed by 5 bases and V by 3 bases; bases with no gene match: 7. The DNA for the CDR3 is TGTGCCAGTAGTATTGAGTCTAGCGGACACAATGAGCAGTTCTTC. It specifies CASSIESSGHNEQFF.

V is TRBV5-5 and J is TRBJ1-1; no clear D gene. The CDR3 totals 14 residues. V lost 2 bases, J lost 5 bases, and 13 bases lay in between. Germline V gene lookup returns CDR1 SGHKS and CDR2 YYEKEE (reference sequence). DNA of the CDR3: TGTGCCAGCAGCTTCGGGCAGTTGAGAACTGAAGCTTTCTTT. It yields the protein CASSFGQLRTEAFF.

The chain combines TRBV7-9 with TRBJ1-4; D not resolved. The length of the CDR3 is 14 residues. Germline CDR1 is SEHNR and CDR2 is FQNEAQ (reference sequence). With 3 bases removed from V and 0 bases from J, the gap between germline ends came to 5 bases. The CDR3 nucleotides read TGTGCCAGCAGCTTGGGTGCAACTAATGAAAAACTGTTTTTT. Translated, it gives CASSLGATNEKLFF.

This clone was seen a handful of times. V is TRBV4-1 and J is TRBJ1-3, with unresolved D. CDR3 length: 15 residues. CDR1 is MGHRA, CDR2 YSYEKL, per germline. Trimming took 5 bases from V and 0 from J, leaving 11 bases between them. CDR3 bases: TGCGCCAGCAGCGACGTGAGGTCCTCTGGAAACACCATATATTTT. This encodes CASSDVRSSGNTIYF.

The CDR3 coding sequence is TGTGCCAGCAGCTGGGGACAGGGGACCGGGGAGCTGTTTTTT. Protein: CASSWGQGTGELFF. The chain has TRBV7-9 and TRBJ2-2; 10 nucleotides match TRBD1. The CDR3 extends over 14 amino acids. V was pared by 4 bases and J by 5 bases, with 1 base of the junction left unmatched. Germline loops: CDR1 SEHNR, CDR2 FQNEAQ (reference sequence).

The V gene is TRBV11-2, the J gene TRBJ2-1, with 9 bases fitting TRBD2. V lost 2 bases to trimming and J lost 4 bases; unmatched junction nucleotides: 12. This CDR3 contains 18 residues. Germline V gene lookup returns CDR1 SGHAT and CDR2 FQNNGV. In DNA form, the CDR3 reads TGTGCCAGCAGCTTATCTTCGGCGGGGGGGTACTCTTACAATGAGCAGTTCTTC. Its protein product is CASSLSSAGGYSYNEQFF.

The V gene is TRBV6-1, the J gene TRBJ1-2; TRBD1 matches 8 bases. The CDR3 consists of 14 residues. Germline values: CDR1 MNHNS, CDR2 SASEGT. V was pared by 3 bases and J by 8 bases, with 8 bases of the junction left unmatched. CDR3 DNA sequence: TGTGCCAGCAGTGATGGACAGGGAACGGGAGGCTACACCTTC. Protein product: CASSDGQGTGGYTF.

The chain employs TRBV5-4 and TRBJ2-1; TRBD2 agrees at 9 bases. The CDR3 totals 16 residues. J gave up 2 bases and V 1 base, and 4 bases lay outside the gene matches. Germline V gives CDR1 SGHNT, CDR2 YYREEE (reference sequence). The CDR3 bases are TGTGCCAGCAGCTTGAGCGGCGGGAGGGCCTACAATGAGCAGTTCTTC. This encodes CASSLSGGRAYNEQFF.

This chain connects TRBV5-4 to TRBJ1-2; 7 bases fit TRBD1. V trimming: 0 bases; J trimming: 3 bases; junction bases outside the gene matches: 5. The CDR3 runs 15 residues. Germline values: CDR1 SGHNT, CDR2 YYREEE (reference sequence). In DNA, the CDR3 is TGTGCCAGCAGCTTGGACTGGACAGGCGACTATGGCTACACCTTC. Its protein is CASSLDWTGDYGYTF.

V is TRBV19 and J is TRBJ1-5; TRBD1 agrees at 9 bases. The CDR3 has 13 amino acids. V lost 7 bases and J lost 4; bases outside the gene matches: 2. Per germline, CDR1 LNHDA and CDR2 SQIVND (reference sequence). Written as DNA, the CDR3 is TGTGCCAGTACCGGACAGGGGAATCAGCCCCAGCATTTT. Translation: CASTGQGNQPQHF.

This clone was found a few times. The chain joins TRBV2 to TRBJ1-2, with TRBD1 matching over 8 bases. V shed 2 bases and J 8 bases; nucleotides not matched to a gene: 4. In germline, CDR1 is SNHLY, CDR2 FYNNEI. The CDR3 has 13 residues. Here the CDR3 reads CASSEQGARGYTF. In DNA, the CDR3 is TGTGCCAGCAGTGAACAGGGGGCGCGGGGCTACACCTTC.

J is TRBJ1-4 and V is TRBV19; tentative D call: TRBD1 (5 bases). Between the trimmed V and J ends, which lost 3 bases and 8 bases, there was a span of 13 bases. This CDR3 comprises 14 residues. The germline gives CDR1 LNHDA, CDR2 SQIVND (reference sequence). The CDR3, as DNA: TGTGCCAGTAGTATTGTCGGGGGACCCGAAAAACTGTTTTTT. Protein sequence: CASSIVGGPEKLFF.

V usage is TRBV5-4 and J usage is TRBJ2-5, with a tentative D call TRBD1 (6 bases). This CDR3 is built from 15 residues. Trimming removed 0 bases at V and 2 bases at J, with 11 bases between. The V gene's germline CDR1 is SGHNT and CDR2 YYREEE (reference sequence). The CDR3: CASSLAQGRQETQYF. CDR3 bases: TGTGCCAGCAGCTTGGCCCAGGGGCGGCAAGAGACCCAGTACTTC.

This clone has just one count. The chain couples TRBV7-8 to TRBJ1-2; D uncertain. The ends were cut back, 2 bases at V and 7 bases at J, with 11 bases in the middle. This CDR3 spans 13 amino acids. The germline gives CDR1 SGHVS, CDR2 FQNEAQ. As DNA, the CDR3 is TGTGCCAGCAGCTTAAGGACGGAGTTTGGCTACACCTTC. This gives the protein CASSLRTEFGYTF. Supplemented by reference TRBV7-8 and TRBJ1-2, the full variable domain reads GAGVSQSPRYKVAKRGQDVALRCDPISGHVSLFWYQQALGQGPEFLTYFQNEAQLDKSGLPSDRFFAERPEGSVSTLKIQRTQQEDSAVYLCASSLRTEFGYTFGSGTRLTVV.

The chain is built from TRBV9 and TRBJ1-3; D gene uncertain. The CDR3 runs 16 residues. Germline CDR1 is SGDLS and CDR2 is YYNGEE. Trimming cost V 3 bases and J 3 bases, with 16 bases left between them. The CDR3, as DNA: TGTGCCAGCAGCGAGTCCACCCTGAGAAGTGGAAACACCATATATTTT. Its translation: CASSESTLRSGNTIYF.

The chain couples TRBV2 to TRBJ2-1; a weak D match, TRBD1 (5 bases). V was pared by 5 bases and J by 0 bases, with 11 bases between. CDR3 length: 15 amino acids. Germline CDR1 is SNHLY and CDR2 is FYNNEI. In nucleotides, the CDR3 is TGTGCCAGCAGTCCAGGGTTTAGCTCCTACAATGAGCAGTTCTTC. Translation: CASSPGFSSYNEQFF.

This clone came up once. The chain combines TRBV7-2 with TRBJ2-7, with D unresolved. The ends were cut back, 1 base at V and 6 bases at J, with 16 bases in the middle. Germline loops: CDR1 SGHTA, CDR2 FQGNSA. This CDR3 contains 15 residues. The CDR3 spells CASSLDSGSTREQYF. Written as DNA, the CDR3 is TGTGCCAGCAGCTTAGATTCGGGTTCGACTCGCGAGCAGTACTTC.

Here the CDR3 DNA reads TGCGCCAGCAGCCAACCCTACAGGGGAAGGAACACTGAAGCTTTCTTT. Residues: CASSQPYRGRNTEAFF. This chain joins TRBV4-1 and TRBJ1-1, with 7 nucleotides matching TRBD1. V was pared by 2 bases and J by 1 base, with 7 bases of the junction left unmatched. The V gene's germline CDR1 is MGHRA and CDR2 YSYEKL. CDR3 length: 16 amino acids.

This clone appeared a single time. The rearrangement links TRBV14 to TRBJ1-1; D call uncertain. From germline, CDR1 is SGHDN and CDR2 FVKESK. CDR3 size: 13 residues. V shed 1 base and J shed 2 bases, with 5 bases lying between them. CDR3 in amino acids: CASSQGVNTEAFF. CDR3 DNA: TGTGCCAGCAGCCAAGGGGTCAACACTGAAGCTTTCTTT.

This sequence joins TRBV5-6 and TRBJ1-1, with 9 bases identical to TRBD1. This CDR3 is 16 amino acids long. The V segment lost 4 bases and the J segment 1 base; nucleotides outside the gene matches: 8. Germline V gives CDR1 SGHDT, CDR2 YYEEEE. For the CDR3, the DNA is TGTGCCAGCAGCCAAACAGGGGGCTGGTCGAACACTGAAGCTTTCTTT. This translates into CASSQTGGWSNTEAFF.

This chain links TRBV6-5 with TRBJ2-7; 7 bases agree with TRBD1. The V gene's germline CDR1 is MNHEY and CDR2 SVGAGI. The CDR3 extends over 13 amino acids. The junction had 2 bases not matched to a gene; V was cut back by 2 bases and J by 4 bases. Here the CDR3 DNA reads TGTGCCAGCAGTTACAGGGGGCGGTACGAGCAGTACTTC. It yields the protein CASSYRGRYEQYF.

This chain links TRBV4-1 with TRBJ1-1, with a weak D call TRBD1 (6 bases). The CDR3 runs 20 residues. The V end was cut by 4 bases, the J end by 4 bases, with 31 bases between. Germline V gives CDR1 MGHRA, CDR2 YSYEKL. CDR3 sequence: CASSPAFYPTGTRGSTEAFF. In nucleotides, the CDR3 is TGCGCCAGCAGCCCCGCTTTTTACCCGACGGGAACTAGGGGGTCCACTGAAGCTTTCTTT.

The V gene is TRBV4-3, the J gene TRBJ2-7; 9 bases agree with TRBD1. V shed 1 base, J shed 7 bases, and the junction held 5 bases outside the gene matches. Germline V gene sequence: CDR1 LGHNA, CDR2 YSLEER. CDR3 size: 14 residues. The CDR3 region is CASSQGQGEEEQYF. CDR3 coding DNA: TGCGCCAGCAGCCAAGGACAGGGGGAAGAGGAGCAGTACTTC.

The J gene is TRBJ2-3, the V gene TRBV27; D is possibly TRBD1 (6 bases). Trimming removed 2 bases at V and 6 bases at J, with 15 bases between. The CDR3 has 15 amino acids. CDR1 MNHEY and CDR2 SMNVEV come from the germline V gene (reference sequence). DNA of the CDR3: TGTGCCAGCAGTTTAGGGACACGGGGTCGGGATACGCAGTATTTT. This translates into CASSLGTRGRDTQYF.

This clone was picked up a small number of times. The chain combines TRBV27 with TRBJ1-6; no firm D call. Trimming removed 8 bases at V and 10 bases at J, with 15 bases between. The CDR3 consists of 13 residues. The germline CDR1 and CDR2 sequences are MNHEY and SMNVEV (reference sequence). The CDR3 coding sequence is TGTGCCAGCGGATCAATGTTGGGGTCACCCCTCCACTTT. As protein: CASGSMLGSPLHF.